This TCR beta chain came from a study of shared clonotypes between healthy human individuals. Findings and limits, study-wide: When compared with the clonotypes that were shared by all four sorted-subset donors, the non-shared clonotypes turned out to have lower generation probabilities.

With 2 bases removed from V and 0 bases from J, the gap between germline ends came to 17 bases. The CDR3 is 18 residues long. Germline loops: CDR1 SNHLY, CDR2 FYNNEI. On this clone: No antigen is known for it.

Clones were sequenced by immunoSEQ multiplex PCR, and TCRdb holds only the in-frame ones, with some missing. This table holds approximately 2,000,000 clones, 80% to 95% found once. This clonotype originated in a man aged 18 to 29 in good health. Some clones in this sample may be carry-over from other donors' samples. The specimen sequenced was naive CD4+ T cells from PBMCs. Noted subset: CD45RA+ positively selected. This chain joins TRBV2 and TRBJ1-3, with a tentative D call TRBD1 (6 bases). This CDR3 reads CASSEIGGRWDSGNTIYF. CDR3 nucleotides: TGTGCCAGCAGTGAAATTGGGGGCAGGTGGGACTCTGGAAACACCATATATTTT.